This paragraph covers one T cell receptor beta chain sequence. Antigen unknown. Trimming cost V 3 bases and J 5 bases; bases outside gene matches: 7. Per the germline V gene, CDR1 is SGHTS and CDR2 is YDEGEE. This CDR3 has 15 amino acids. The sample is drawn from a study of cytomegalovirus exposure and HLA in healthy donors. Regarding the study as a whole: Productive rates of about 87% or about 30% were seen for most TCR beta V segments in an earlier analysis.

PCR used 60 Vbeta primers and 13 Jbeta primers. The assay was immunoSEQ multiplex PCR, and TCRdb's table has in-frame clones only and misses some. Among roughly 63,000 clones listed, more than 60% were seen once. The sequence was obtained from a woman aged 35 to 49 in good health and CMV-seropositive. The chain has TRBV5-8 and TRBJ2-2; 7 bases agree with TRBD2. The sequenced material came from PBMCs. CDR3 bases: TGTGCCAGCAGCTCTGGACTAGGTTCGACCGGGGAGCTGTTTTTT. It encodes CASSSGLGSTGELFF.